This T cell receptor (beta chain) was captured by sequencing in a study of siplizumab effects on memory and regulatory T cells. Study-wide points: Mappable alloreactive CD4+ clones came from Treg cells more than 55% of the time on average with siplizumab, against approximately 26% in controls. Unstimulated subsets contained matches for only a minor fraction of alloreactive clones. Naive T cells appeared more varied than memory cells and looked like key alloresponse contributors. No naive or memory phenotype could be assigned to roughly 75-95% of proliferating clones.

CDR1 ENHRY and CDR2 SYGVKD come from the germline V gene. The CDR3 covers 13 residues. Trimming shortened V by 5 bases and J by 7 bases, and 9 bases separated the two germline ends. This clone was detected a few times. Its specificity is unknown. Generated by immunoSEQ multiplex PCR, the TCRdb table keeps only in-frame clones and is missing some. The repertoire includes some 99,000 clones, about 91% of them detected once, and more than 0.65% sits in the top ten. Sample: Tregs sorted from blood. V gene TRBV10-3 combines with J gene TRBJ1-6, with D perhaps TRBD1 (5 bases). The origin of this receptor is a human donor in good health. The DNA of the CDR3 is TGTGCCATCAGTTTTGGGGGGAATTCACCCCTCCACTTT. Residues: CAISFGGNSPLHF.